This T cell receptor (beta chain) was sequenced during a study of response to subunit inactivated influenza vaccine. TCRdb ran MiXCR on the RT-PCR reads and lists one entry per CDR3 protein. The table shows hundreds of thousands of distinct CDR3 sequences, with around 11% occurring only once. This clonotype has more than one count but fewer than ten. Antigen: not known. CDR1 is SNHLY, CDR2 FYNNEI, per germline. The length of the CDR3 is 14 residues. V shed 6 bases, J shed 3 bases, and the junction held 4 bases outside the gene matches. General study results and limits: Every seasonal influenza vaccination brings in few new T cells, the authors suggested.

V and J are TRBV2 and TRBJ2-7; 11 positions match TRBD1. Sequences were derived from PBMCs from blood, sampled on the day of vaccination. The TCR originated in a man aged 50-60 years who received an inactivated influenza vaccine. This chain's CDR3 is CASRFGTGGYEQYF. The DNA of the CDR3 is TGTGCCAGCAGGTTTGGGACAGGGGGCTACGAGCAGTACTTC.